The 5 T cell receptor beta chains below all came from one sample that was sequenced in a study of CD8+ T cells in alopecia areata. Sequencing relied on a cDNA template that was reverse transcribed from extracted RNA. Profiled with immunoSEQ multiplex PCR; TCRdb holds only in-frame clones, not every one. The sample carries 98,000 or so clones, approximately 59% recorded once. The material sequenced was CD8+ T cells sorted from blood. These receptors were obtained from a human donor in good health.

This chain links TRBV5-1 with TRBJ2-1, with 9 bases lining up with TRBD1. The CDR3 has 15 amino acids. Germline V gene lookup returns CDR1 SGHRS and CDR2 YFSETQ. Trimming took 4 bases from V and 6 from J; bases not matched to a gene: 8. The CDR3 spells CASSRGQGMLNEQFF. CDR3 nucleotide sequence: TGCGCCAGCAGCCGGGGACAGGGTATGCTCAATGAGCAGTTCTTC.

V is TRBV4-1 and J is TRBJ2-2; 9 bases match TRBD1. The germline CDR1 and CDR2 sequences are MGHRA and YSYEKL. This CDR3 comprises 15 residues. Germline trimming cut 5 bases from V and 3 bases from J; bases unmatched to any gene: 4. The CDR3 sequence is CASSTRQGDTGELFF. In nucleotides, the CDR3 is TGCGCCAGCAGCACTCGACAGGGGGACACCGGGGAGCTGTTTTTT.

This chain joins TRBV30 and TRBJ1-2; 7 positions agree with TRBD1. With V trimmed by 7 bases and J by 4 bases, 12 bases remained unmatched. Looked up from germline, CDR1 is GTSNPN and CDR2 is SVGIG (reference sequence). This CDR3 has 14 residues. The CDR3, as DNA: TGTGCCTCCACATCTGGGACAGTCGGCTATGGCTACACCTTC. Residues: CASTSGTVGYGYTF.

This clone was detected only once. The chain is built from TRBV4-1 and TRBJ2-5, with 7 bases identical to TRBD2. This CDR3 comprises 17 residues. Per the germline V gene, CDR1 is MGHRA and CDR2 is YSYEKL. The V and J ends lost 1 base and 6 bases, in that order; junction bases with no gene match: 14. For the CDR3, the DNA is TGCGCCAGCAGCCAAGGAAACCAGGGAGGGCTTCGGCAGACCCAGTACTTC. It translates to CASSQGNQGGLRQTQYF.

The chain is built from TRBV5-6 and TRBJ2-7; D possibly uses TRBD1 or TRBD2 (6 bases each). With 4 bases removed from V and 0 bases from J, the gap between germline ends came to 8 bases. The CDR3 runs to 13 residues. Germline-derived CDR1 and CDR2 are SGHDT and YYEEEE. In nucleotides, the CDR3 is TGTGCCAGCAGCACGGGGGCCTCCTACGAGCAGTACTTC. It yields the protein CASSTGASYEQYF.